The 23 T cell receptor beta chains presented below share a single source sample, sequenced in a study of cytomegalovirus exposure and HLA in healthy donors. 13 Jbeta primers and 60 Vbeta primers were used for the PCR. Some clones are missing from TCRdb's copy, which holds only in-frame ones; the method was immunoSEQ multiplex PCR. The sample lists fewer than 250,000 clones, 75% to 85% seen once, with more than 1.3% in the top ten. The sequenced sample consisted of PBMCs. The receptors here all came from a girl aged 5 to 17 in good health and CMV-seronegative.

This clone was found once. The rearrangement links TRBV7-8 to TRBJ2-1; D possibly corresponds to TRBD1 (6 bases). Looked up from germline, CDR1 is SGHVS and CDR2 is FQNEAQ. Trimming removed 6 bases from V and 3 bases from J, with 15 bases in between. CDR3 length equals 15 residues. In DNA, the CDR3 is TGTGCCAGCAGATCCGCAGGGGTCAACTACAATGAGCAGTTCTTC. Translated, it gives CASRSAGVNYNEQFF.

This clone was counted only a few times. The rearrangement links TRBV6-5 to TRBJ1-1, with TRBD1 as a possible D gene (5 bases). The germline V and J ends were trimmed by 8 bases and 4 bases, with 14 bases remaining between them. The CDR3 contains 13 residues. Germline V gene lookup returns CDR1 MNHEY and CDR2 SVGAGI. The CDR3 reads CASWGYRSTEAFF. Here the CDR3 DNA reads TGTGCCAGCTGGGGTTACAGGAGCACTGAAGCTTTCTTT.

This clone was picked up one time. This sequence joins TRBV19 and TRBJ2-7, with a possible D match to TRBD1 (5 bases). V was pared by 8 bases and J by 3 bases, with 17 bases between. CDR3 length: 14 amino acids. Germline CDR1 and CDR2: LNHDA and SQIVND (reference sequence). This CDR3 is CASRLRGNVYEQYF. The CDR3 DNA reads TGTGCCAGTCGCCTTAGGGGAAACGTCTACGAGCAGTACTTC.

This chain joins TRBV6-1 and TRBJ2-5; 7 bases are shared with TRBD2. With the DNA end fitting TRBJ2-7 better, the J assignment may be wrong. Germline CDR1 MNHNS, CDR2 SASEGT. The CDR3 covers 15 residues. The CDR3 spells CASSEWRGTLYEQYF. The CDR3 coding sequence is TGTGCCAGCAGTGAATGGCGGGGGACCCTCTACGAGCAGTACTTC.

The chain joins TRBV12-5 to TRBJ2-5; 15 bases fit TRBD2. From germline, CDR1 is LGHNT and CDR2 FRNRAP. The ends lost 4 bases at V and 5 bases at J; junction bases unmatched: 5. The CDR3 contains 16 residues. CDR3 nucleotides: TGTGCTAGTGGTTCGGGACTAGCGGGAGGTCGGGAGACCCAGTACTTC. Its translation: CASGSGLAGGRETQYF.

CDR3 residues: CAGTIGGTSYEQYF. The CDR3, as DNA: TGTGCCGGAACGATAGGGGGCACCTCCTACGAGCAGTACTTC. V and J are TRBV30 and TRBJ2-7; 7 positions agree with TRBD1. The V segment lost 8 bases and the J segment 0 bases; nucleotides outside the gene matches: 10. The CDR3 is 14 amino acids. Germline V gene data show CDR1 as GTSNPN and CDR2 as SVGIG (reference sequence).

The chain recombines TRBV19 with TRBJ1-2; unclear D gene. The V gene's germline CDR1 is LNHDA and CDR2 SQIVND (reference sequence). Trimming cost V 7 bases and J 1 base, with 16 bases left between them. This CDR3 is built from 15 residues. The CDR3 spells CASMRAQAGNYGYTF. Written as DNA, the CDR3 is TGTGCCAGTATGCGGGCCCAGGCGGGTAACTATGGCTACACCTTC.

V usage is TRBV4-1 and J usage is TRBJ2-1, with TRBD2 matching over 10 bases. The CDR3 sequence is 17 residues long. Germline V lookup: CDR1 MGHRA, CDR2 YSYEKL. Trimming removed 1 base from V and 9 bases from J; junction bases left unmatched: 12. CDR3 nucleotide sequence: TGCGCCAGCAGCCAAGTCCCAGCGGGGGGGCTCAGGGTTGAGCAGTTCTTC. It yields the protein CASSQVPAGGLRVEQFF.

This clone was recorded a few times. The gene calls are TRBV4-1 and TRBJ1-4; unclear D gene. The CDR3 length is 15 residues. The V end was cut by 2 bases, the J end by 7 bases, with 14 bases between. The germline V gene encodes CDR1 MGHRA and CDR2 YSYEKL. The CDR3 nucleotides read TGCGCCAGCAGCCAAACCGGTCCCCGGGGTGAAAAACTGTTTTTT. Its protein product is CASSQTGPRGEKLFF.

V gene TRBV9 combines with J gene TRBJ2-7; 9 bases match TRBD2. The germline V gene has CDR1 SGDLS and CDR2 YYNGEE. CDR3 length: 14 residues. With 4 bases clipped from V and 3 bases from J, the junction kept 5 bases outside the gene matches. The CDR3 DNA reads TGTGCCAGCAGCCCTAGCGGGGAGGGCTACGAGCAGTACTTC. Translation: CASSPSGEGYEQYF.

V gene TRBV7-9 combines with J gene TRBJ1-2; 7 nucleotides agree with TRBD1. This CDR3 is 16 amino acids long. V lost 2 bases, J lost 1 base, and 7 bases stayed unmatched. Per germline, CDR1 SEHNR and CDR2 FQNEAQ (reference sequence). This CDR3 reads CASSLPRGGGNYGYTF. DNA of the CDR3: TGTGCCAGCAGCTTACCCCGAGGGGGCGGTAACTATGGCTACACCTTC.

The genes are TRBV6-1 and TRBJ1-1; D may be TRBD1 (5 bases). Trimming shortened V by 4 bases and J by 11 bases, and 17 bases separated the two germline ends. Looked up from germline, CDR1 is MNHNS and CDR2 is SASEGT. The CDR3 is made up of 13 amino acids. The CDR3 DNA follows: TGTGCCAGCAGTGCCCGACGGGGGTGGTCGGCTTTCTTT. Protein sequence: CASSARRGWSAFF.

The gene calls are TRBV9 and TRBJ1-4; TRBD1 agrees at 7 bases. The CDR3 totals 15 residues. With 4 bases clipped from V and 5 bases from J, the junction kept 8 bases outside the gene matches. Germline CDR1 SGDLS, CDR2 YYNGEE. CDR3 in amino acids: CASSLRTGKNEKLFF. CDR3 DNA sequence: TGTGCCAGCAGCCTTAGGACAGGCAAGAATGAAAAACTGTTTTTT.

The CDR3 DNA sequence: TGTGCCAGCAGCTTGCCCGGGACAAGACGAGAGACCCAGTACTTC. Translated: CASSLPGTRRETQYF. This chain links TRBV5-4 with TRBJ2-5; D is perhaps TRBD1 (6 bases). The germline V and J ends were trimmed by 1 base and 4 bases, with 14 bases remaining between them. This CDR3 has 15 amino acids. Germline CDR1 is SGHNT and CDR2 is YYREEE (reference sequence).

The V and J genes are TRBV5-8 and TRBJ2-5; 10 nucleotides agree with TRBD2. CDR3 length equals 16 residues. Germline V gives CDR1 SGHTS, CDR2 YDEGEE. V lost 4 bases, J lost 3 bases, and 9 bases stayed unmatched. The CDR3 nucleotides read TGTGCCAGCAGCCTCGGACTAGCGGCTATTAAAGAGACCCAGTACTTC. The encoded protein is CASSLGLAAIKETQYF.

The J gene is TRBJ1-1, the V gene TRBV23-1; unclear D gene. TRBV23-1 is identified as an open reading frame with a role that is uncertain. This CDR3 spans 11 amino acids. V lost 7 bases, J lost 4 bases, and 7 bases lay in between. Here the CDR3 reads CASITFTEAFF. The CDR3 bases are TGCGCCAGCATTACTTTCACTGAAGCTTTCTTT.

This clone showed up just once. The chain is built from TRBV7-2 and TRBJ2-3; D gene ambiguous. With 0 bases removed from V and 3 bases from J, the gap between germline ends came to 7 bases. The germline gives CDR1 SGHTA, CDR2 FQGNSA. This CDR3 spans 14 amino acids. CDR3 bases: TGTGCCAGCAGCTTAGCACCAGGTACAGATACGCAGTATTTT. It translates to CASSLAPGTDTQYF. The whole variable domain, remainder taken from reference TRBV7-2 and TRBJ2-3, is GAGVSQSPSNKVTEKGKDVELRCDPISGHTALYWYRQSLGQGLEFLIYFQGNSAPDKSGLPSDRFSAERTGGSVSTLTIQRTQQEDSAVYLCASSLAPGTDTQYFGPGTRLTVL.

V is TRBV28 and J is TRBJ2-6, with TRBD2 as a possible D gene (6 bases). Looked up from germline, CDR1 is MDHEN and CDR2 is SYDVKM. This CDR3 has 18 residues. The V gene lost 10 bases and the J gene lost 3 bases, with 25 bases spanning the gap. This chain's CDR3 is CATKLDPPGVGGANVLTF. Here the CDR3 DNA reads TGTGCCACCAAGCTAGACCCTCCGGGAGTAGGTGGGGCCAACGTCCTGACTTTC.

There are a few counts of this clone. The chain joins TRBV7-2 to TRBJ1-4; tentative D call: TRBD1 (5 bases). Deletions cut 5 bases from V and 2 bases from J, with 15 bases between. The CDR3 extends over 16 amino acids. The V gene's germline CDR1 is SGHTA and CDR2 FQGNSA. CDR3 region: CASSLREGLTNEKLFF. DNA for the CDR3: TGTGCCAGCAGCCTTCGGGAGGGGCTTACTAATGAAAAACTGTTTTTT. Full variable domain (outside the CDR3, taken from reference TRBV7-2 and TRBJ1-4): GAGVSQSPSNKVTEKGKDVELRCDPISGHTALYWYRQSLGQGLEFLIYFQGNSAPDKSGLPSDRFSAERTGGSVSTLTIQRTQQEDSAVYLCASSLREGLTNEKLFFGSGTQLSVL.

V and J are TRBV2 and TRBJ1-6, with D possibly matching TRBD1 (5 bases). The CDR3 is 14 amino acids. From germline, CDR1 is SNHLY and CDR2 FYNNEI. V was trimmed by 5 bases and J by 9 bases, leaving 14 bases between them. The CDR3 nucleotides are TGTGCCAGCAGTAGGGGTACATCGAGTTCACCCCTCCACTTT. Amino acids: CASSRGTSSSPLHF.

This chain connects TRBV5-1 to TRBJ2-2; perhaps TRBD2 as D (5 bases). CDR3 length equals 16 residues. V was cut by 1 base and J by 1 base, with 11 bases left in between. In germline, CDR1 is SGHRS, CDR2 YFSETQ. The CDR3 coding sequence is TGCGCCAGCAGCTTGATCGCGGGTCTGAACACCGGGGAGCTGTTTTTT. This codes for CASSLIAGLNTGELFF.

The rearrangement uses TRBV7-9 and TRBJ1-1; D unclear. The CDR3 length is 14 residues. V lost 2 bases, J lost 4 bases, and 11 bases lay in between. The germline CDR1 and CDR2 sequences are SEHNR and FQNEAQ (reference sequence). As DNA, the CDR3 is TGTGCCAGCAGCTTATTCGAGGTTGGCACTGAAGCTTTCTTT. Residues: CASSLFEVGTEAFF.

The rearrangement joins TRBV2 to TRBJ2-7; D ambiguous. CDR1 is SNHLY and CDR2 is FYNNEI in the germline V gene. CDR3 length: 10 residues. With 8 bases removed from V and 4 bases from J, the gap between germline ends came to 6 bases. DNA of the CDR3: TGTGCCAGCGGAGAATACGAGCAGTACTTC. Protein product: CASGEYEQYF.